This T cell receptor (beta chain) was documented in a study of blood T cell repertoires in COVID-19. In the study's own analysis: Quantification of nucleated cells was approximated via reference gene primer amplification. TCRdb's table, derived via immunoSEQ multiplex PCR, lists solely in-frame clones and lacks some. V and J calls and clone size follow that table, whereas D and trimming were derived from the DNA. Of over 60,000 clones listed, approximately 84% were seen once; the top ten hold roughly 13%. Germline V gene data show CDR1 as LGHNA and CDR2 as YNFKEQ. The trim removed 0 bases at V and 2 bases at J, leaving 8 bases unmatched. CDR3 length: 18 residues.

Sequencing used peripheral blood. This clonotype originated in a man in his fifties or sixties with COVID-19, enrolled during active disease. The chain combines TRBV4-2 with TRBJ2-3; 10 nucleotides align to TRBD2. CDR3 nucleotides: TGTGCCAGCAGCCAAGAGGTCCGAGCGGGGGGGGTCACAGATACGCAGTATTTT. This encodes CASSQEVRAGGVTDTQYF.